This TCR beta chain was captured by sequencing in a study of cytomegalovirus exposure and HLA in healthy donors. Study-wide background: Assignment to the Caucasian-associated ancestry cluster applied to around 80% of the 350 to 500 genotyped donors.

General study findings and limits: The investigators catalogued 150 to 200 TCR beta chains as cytomegalovirus-associated. Reported findings show TCR beta sequences accurately forecast HLA-A and HLA-B alleles in most subjects.

As concerns this clone: Its antigen remains unknown.

V was cut by 1 base and J by 4 bases, with 10 bases left in between. Per the germline V gene, CDR1 is GTSNPN and CDR2 is SVGIG (reference sequence). CDR3 size: 13 residues. Primers: 60 Vbeta forward and 13 Jbeta reverse. Using immunoSEQ multiplex PCR, the repertoire was profiled, and TCRdb retains in-frame clones only, with some absent. The repertoire includes around 220,000 clones, 70% to 80% of them detected once, and 1.8% sits in the top ten. The origin of this receptor is a woman aged 25 to 39 in good health and CMV-seronegative. The sample taken for sequencing was PBMCs. The V call is TRBV30, the J call TRBJ1-2; D is possibly TRBD1 (6 bases). The CDR3 DNA reads as TGTGCCTGGAGTGCACAGGGTGGCTATGGCTACACCTTC. Protein product: CAWSAQGGYGYTF.